This T cell receptor (beta chain) was found in a study of T-cell memory formation after mild COVID-19. MiXCR was run by TCRdb on the 5' RACE reads, yielding one entry per CDR3 protein. The sample shows 150,000 to 200,000 distinct CDR3 sequences, around 13% of them seen only once. V lost 5 bases, J lost 5 bases, and 15 bases lay in between. The CDR3 runs 14 residues. The germline gives CDR1 SGHVS, CDR2 FNYEAQ. The sequence was collected from an adult woman who had mild COVID-19 (a few samples of this study predate the infection). Cell type and time point are not known. V usage is TRBV7-6 and J usage is TRBJ2-5, with D perhaps matching TRBD1 or TRBD2 (5 bases each). Sequencing used PBMCs or a T cell subset sorted from them (not recorded which). CDR3 nucleotide sequence: TGTGCCAGCAGCCCGGGGCCAGCGAAGGAGACCCAGTACTTC. This codes for CASSPGPAKETQYF.